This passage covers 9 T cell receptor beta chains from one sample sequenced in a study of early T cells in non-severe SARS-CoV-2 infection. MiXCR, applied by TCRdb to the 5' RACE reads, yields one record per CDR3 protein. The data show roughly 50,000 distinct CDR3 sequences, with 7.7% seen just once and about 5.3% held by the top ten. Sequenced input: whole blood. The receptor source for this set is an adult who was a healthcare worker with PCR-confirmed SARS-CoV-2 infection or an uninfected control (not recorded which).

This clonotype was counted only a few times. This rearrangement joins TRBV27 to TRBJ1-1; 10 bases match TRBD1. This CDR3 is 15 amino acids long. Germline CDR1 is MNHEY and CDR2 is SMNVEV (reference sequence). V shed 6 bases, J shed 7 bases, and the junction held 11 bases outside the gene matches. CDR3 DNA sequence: TGTGCCAGCAGCGGTCCGGGACAGGGGATGGGTGAAGCTTTCTTT. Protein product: CASSGPGQGMGEAFF.

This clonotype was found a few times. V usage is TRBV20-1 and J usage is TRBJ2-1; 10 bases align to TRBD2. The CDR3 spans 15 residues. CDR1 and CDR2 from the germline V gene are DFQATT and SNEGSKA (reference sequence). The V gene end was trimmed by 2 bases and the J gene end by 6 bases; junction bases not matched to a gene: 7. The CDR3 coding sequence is TGCAGTGCTAGAACCAGCGGGGGGGTTGGCAATGAGCAGTTCTTC. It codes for CSARTSGGVGNEQFF.

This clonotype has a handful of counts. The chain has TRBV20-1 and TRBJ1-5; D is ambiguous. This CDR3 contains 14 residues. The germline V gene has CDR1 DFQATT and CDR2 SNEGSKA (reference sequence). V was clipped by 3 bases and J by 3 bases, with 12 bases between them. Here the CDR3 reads CSASMQFPNQPQHF. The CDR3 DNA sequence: TGCAGTGCTAGTATGCAGTTCCCCAATCAGCCCCAGCATTTT.

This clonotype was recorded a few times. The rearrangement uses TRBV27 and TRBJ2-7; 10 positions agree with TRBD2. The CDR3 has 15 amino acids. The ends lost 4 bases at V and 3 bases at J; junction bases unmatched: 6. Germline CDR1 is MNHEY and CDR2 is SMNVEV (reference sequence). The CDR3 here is CASSWGASGGYEQYF. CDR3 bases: TGTGCCAGCAGTTGGGGGGCTAGCGGGGGCTACGAGCAGTACTTC.

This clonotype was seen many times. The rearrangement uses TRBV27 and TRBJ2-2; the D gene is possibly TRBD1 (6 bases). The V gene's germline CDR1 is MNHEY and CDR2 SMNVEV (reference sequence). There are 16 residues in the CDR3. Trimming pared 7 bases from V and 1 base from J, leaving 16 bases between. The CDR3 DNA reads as TGTGCCAGCACCCTCTACAGGGATATGAACACCGGGGAGCTGTTTTTT. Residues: CASTLYRDMNTGELFF.

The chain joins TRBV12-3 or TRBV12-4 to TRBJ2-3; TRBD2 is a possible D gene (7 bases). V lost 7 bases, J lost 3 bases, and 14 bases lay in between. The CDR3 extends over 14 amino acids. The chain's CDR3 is CASTLGGVTDTQYF. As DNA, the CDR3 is TGTGCCAGCACCTTAGGGGGGGTGACAGATACGCAGTATTTT.

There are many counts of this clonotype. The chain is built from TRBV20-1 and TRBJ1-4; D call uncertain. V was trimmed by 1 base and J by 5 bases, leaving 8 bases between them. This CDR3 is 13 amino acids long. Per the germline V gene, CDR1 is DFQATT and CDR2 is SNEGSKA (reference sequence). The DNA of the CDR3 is TGCAGTGCTAGAGGGGAAGAGAATGAAAAACTGTTTTTT. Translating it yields CSARGEENEKLFF.

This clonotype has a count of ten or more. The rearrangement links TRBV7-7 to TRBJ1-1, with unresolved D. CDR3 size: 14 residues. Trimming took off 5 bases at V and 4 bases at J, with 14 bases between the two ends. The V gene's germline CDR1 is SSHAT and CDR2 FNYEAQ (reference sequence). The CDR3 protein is CASSTKTEFTEAFF. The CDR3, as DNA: TGTGCCAGCAGCACCAAGACTGAATTCACTGAAGCTTTCTTT.

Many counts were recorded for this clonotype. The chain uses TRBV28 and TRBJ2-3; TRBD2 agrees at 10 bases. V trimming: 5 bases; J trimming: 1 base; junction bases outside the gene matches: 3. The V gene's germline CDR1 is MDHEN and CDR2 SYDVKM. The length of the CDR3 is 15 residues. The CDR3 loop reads CASSRTSGGTDTQYF. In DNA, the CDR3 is TGTGCCAGCAGTCGCACTAGCGGGGGCACAGATACGCAGTATTTT.